This is a list of T cell receptor beta chains from one sample in a study of shared T cell receptors in the human thymus. TCRdb keeps only in-frame clones here, not all; method: immunoSEQ multiplex PCR. The table lists more than 550,000 clones, around 87% of them singletons. The same data also contributed to another study, on human thymus T cells.

The sample consisted of thymocytes. The receptors shown here come from a boy younger than two with a congenital heart defect. The CDR3 runs from the conserved cysteine through the conserved F or W. D genes are given only for firm matches. Not all rows give a size; the values are once, few, many and, for expanded clones, a class.

J gene,V gene,clone size,D gene,CDR3 protein,CDR3 DNA
TRBJ2-2,TRBV2,-,TRBD1,CASNGTGATGELFF,TGTGCCAGCAATGGGACAGGGGCTACCGGGGAGCTGTTTTTT
TRBJ1-4,TRBV28,-,-,CASSLNSGRPEKLFF,TGTGCCAGCAGTTTAAATTCAGGGCGCCCTGAAAAACTGTTTTTT
TRBJ2-1,TRBV7-4,few,TRBD2,CASRGGRNNEQFF,TGTGCCAGCCGGGGGGGTCGAAACAATGAGCAGTTCTTC
TRBJ1-1,TRBV6-5,-,-,CASRNEEGVTEAFF,TGTGCCAGCAGAAACGAAGAGGGGGTAACTGAAGCTTTCTTT
TRBJ1-3,TRBV2,-,TRBD1,CASSEAGRGPSSGNTIYF,TGTGCCAGCAGTGAAGCGGGTAGGGGGCCGAGCTCTGGAAACACCATATATTTT
TRBJ2-1,TRBV15,-,TRBD2,CATSRDRLAGEEQFF,TGTGCCACCAGCAGAGATCGGCTAGCGGGAGAAGAGCAGTTCTTC
TRBJ2-1,TRBV27,-,-,CASSSRGGEFF,TGTGCCAGCAGTTCACGGGGAGGCGAGTTCTTC
TRBJ2-7,TRBV27,-,TRBD2,CASNSREGREQYF,TGTGCCAGCAACTCCCGGGAGGGCCGGGAGCAGTACTTC
TRBJ2-2,TRBV4-2,-,-,CASSQGSGELFF,TGTGCCAGCAGCCAAGGTAGCGGGGAGCTGTTTTTT
TRBJ2-3,TRBV5-1,-,-,CASSLAGDKGTTDTQYF,TGCGCCAGCAGCTTGGCAGGGGACAAGGGTACCACAGATACGCAGTATTTT
TRBJ2-1,TRBV9,-,TRBD1,CASSVRDRTSNEQFF,TGTGCCAGCAGCGTCAGGGACAGGACGAGCAATGAGCAGTTCTTC
TRBJ2-1,TRBV6-6,-,-,CASSLDPGDEQFF,TGTGCCAGCAGTTTGGACCCCGGGGATGAGCAGTTCTTC
TRBJ2-7,TRBV6-5,-,TRBD2,CASSVTSGYEQYF,TGTGCCAGCAGTGTCACTAGCGGGTACGAGCAGTACTTC
TRBJ1-3,TRBV20-1,-,-,CSASSGNTIYF,TGCAGTGCTAGCTCCGGAAACACCATATATTTT
TRBJ1-3,TRBV9,-,-,CASSVDPYNRAGRGNTIYF,TGTGCCAGCAGCGTAGACCCCTACAACAGGGCCGGGCGAGGAAACACCATATATTTT
TRBJ2-5,TRBV6-5,-,TRBD1,CASSRNSGQGETQYF,TGTGCCAGCAGTCGCAACTCGGGACAGGGAGAGACCCAGTACTTC
TRBJ2-7,TRBV25-1,-,TRBD2,CASSELSGRGEQYF,TGTGCCAGCAGTGAACTTAGCGGGAGAGGCGAGCAGTACTTC
TRBJ1-2,TRBV30,-,-,CAWHAPRDSKRDGYTF,TGTGCCTGGCACGCTCCCCGGGACTCTAAAAGGGACGGCTACACCTTC